The next 27 T cell receptor beta chains were all read from a single sample in a study of blood T cell repertoires in COVID-19. Sequencing used immunoSEQ multiplex PCR; TCRdb keeps in-frame clones, though not all of them. The sample contains 45,000 or so clones, roughly 87% of which appear only once. The sequenced material came from peripheral blood. Source of these receptors: an elderly woman with active COVID-19.

In DNA, the CDR3 is TGTGCCAGCAGCGACCGAAAGAGGACAGCCGAGCAGTACTTC. It is translated as CASSDRKRTAEQYF. The chain joins TRBV7-2 to TRBJ2-7; D perhaps matches TRBD1 (6 bases). V was clipped by 5 bases and J by 6 bases, with 17 bases between them. Germline V gene lookup returns CDR1 SGHTA and CDR2 FQGNSA. This CDR3 has 14 amino acids. The whole variable domain, remainder taken from reference TRBV7-2 and TRBJ2-7, is GAGVSQSPSNKVTEKGKDVELRCDPISGHTALYWYRQSLGQGLEFLIYFQGNSAPDKSGLPSDRFSAERTGGSVSTLTIQRTQQEDSAVYLCASSDRKRTAEQYFGPGTRLTVT.

This chain joins TRBV5-1 and TRBJ2-5; 10 nucleotides match TRBD2. The CDR3 runs to 15 residues. Germline V gene sequence: CDR1 SGHRS, CDR2 YFSETQ. V shed 4 bases and J 3 bases; nucleotides not matched to a gene: 6. In DNA, the CDR3 is TGCGCCAGCAGCCCCCCGCTAGCGGGGGAAGAGACCCAGTACTTC. This translates into CASSPPLAGEETQYF.

A few counts support this clone. The chain joins TRBV11-2 to TRBJ2-7, with a possible D match to TRBD2 (5 bases). The CDR3 is 13 residues long. The V end lost 1 base, the J end lost 6 bases, and 10 bases lay between the germline ends. The germline CDR1 and CDR2 sequences are SGHAT and FQNNGV. The CDR3 DNA sequence: TGTGCCAGCAGCTTAGCGCGCGCGGGCGAGCAGTACTTC. Protein: CASSLARAGEQYF.

The chain employs TRBV19 and TRBJ1-4, with TRBD1 matching over 9 bases. V lost 6 bases to trimming and J lost 4 bases; unmatched junction nucleotides: 0. Per the germline V gene, CDR1 is LNHDA and CDR2 is SQIVND (reference sequence). The CDR3 consists of 13 residues. Here the CDR3 reads CASRDRGNEKLFF. Here the CDR3 DNA reads TGTGCCAGTAGGGACAGGGGTAATGAAAAACTGTTTTTT.

The chain recombines TRBV19 with TRBJ2-3, with a possible D match to TRBD1 (6 bases). The CDR3 extends over 15 amino acids. V lost 5 bases and J 4 bases, leaving 16 bases between the germline ends. Germline V CDR1 and CDR2: LNHDA, SQIVND (reference sequence). In DNA, the CDR3 is TGTGCCAGTAGTCGATTACAGGGAATAGCAGATACGCAGTATTTT. This codes for CASSRLQGIADTQYF.

This rearrangement joins TRBV29-1 to TRBJ1-5; tentatively, D is TRBD1 (5 bases). CDR3 length equals 14 residues. CDR1 SQVTM and CDR2 ANQGSEA come from the germline V gene. V lost 4 bases and J lost 3, with 13 bases in between. CDR3 residues: CSVAIGGDNQPQHF. The CDR3 region has the DNA TGCAGCGTTGCTATTGGGGGGGACAATCAGCCCCAGCATTTT.

This chain joins TRBV7-2 and TRBJ2-2; D is ambiguous. Germline CDR1 is SGHTA and CDR2 is FQGNSA. V was trimmed by 3 bases and J by 8 bases, leaving 7 bases between them. The CDR3 length is 12 residues. CDR3 in DNA: TGTGCCAGCAGCTTTCTAACTGGGGAGCTGTTTTTT. Residues: CASSFLTGELFF.

V usage is TRBV7-2 and J usage is TRBJ2-7; 13 positions agree with TRBD2. Per the germline V gene, CDR1 is SGHTA and CDR2 is FQGNSA. V was clipped by 6 bases and J by 4 bases; unmatched bases: 9. The CDR3 is 16 amino acids. The CDR3 nucleotides are TGTGCCAGCAGGGTGACTAGCGGGGGGCCCTCTTACGAGCAGTACTTC. Its translation is CASRVTSGGPSYEQYF.

The chain carries TRBV5-1 and TRBJ2-1; D may be TRBD1 (5 bases). The CDR3 is made up of 19 amino acids. The germline CDR1 and CDR2 sequences are SGHRS and YFSETQ. V lost 1 base and J 4 bases, leaving 24 bases between the germline ends. The CDR3 region is CASSLLGGGAGRRYNEQFF. CDR3 bases: TGCGCCAGCAGCTTGCTCGGTGGTGGGGCTGGACGGCGATACAATGAGCAGTTCTTC.

V and J are TRBV7-2 and TRBJ2-5; 10 nucleotides agree with TRBD1. J gave up 1 base and V 5 bases, and 7 bases lay outside the gene matches. Germline CDR1 reads SGHTA; CDR2 reads FQGNSA. The CDR3 sequence is 16 residues long. CDR3 loop: CASSQGQGGAQETQYF. The CDR3 DNA follows: TGTGCCAGCAGCCAAGGACAGGGGGGTGCCCAAGAGACCCAGTACTTC.

CDR3 region: CASRPGTGTPSTTGELFF. CDR3 in DNA: TGTGCCAGCAGGCCCGGGACAGGGACCCCGTCGACGACCGGGGAGCTGTTTTTT. The genes are TRBV28 and TRBJ2-2; 9 bases agree with TRBD1. The length of the CDR3 is 18 residues. V shed 6 bases and J 5 bases; nucleotides not matched to a gene: 16. Germline V lookup: CDR1 MDHEN, CDR2 SYDVKM.

The V call is TRBV5-1, the J call TRBJ1-1, with D hard to call. Germline assignment: CDR1 SGHRS and CDR2 YFSETQ. This CDR3 has 14 amino acids. V lost 2 bases and J 5 bases, leaving 13 bases between the germline ends. Written as DNA, the CDR3 is TGCGCCAGCAGCTTTCAGATTGGGAGTACTGAAGCTTTCTTT. This codes for CASSFQIGSTEAFF.

The chain carries TRBV15 and TRBJ2-5, with TRBD1 matching 8 bases. From germline, CDR1 is LNHNV and CDR2 YYDKDF (reference sequence). This CDR3 has 16 residues. Unmatched junction bases numbered 8, after V lost 0 bases and J lost 5 bases. CDR3 residues: CATSRDPGTGFETQYF. The CDR3 DNA is TGTGCCACCAGCAGAGATCCGGGGACAGGTTTCGAGACCCAGTACTTC.

This chain uses TRBV18 with TRBJ1-2; the D is unclear. The germline gives CDR1 KGHSH, CDR2 LQKENI. The CDR3 loop spans 13 amino acids. V was pared by 3 bases and J by 6 bases, with 11 bases between. The CDR3 region has the DNA TGTGCCAGCTCACCGCTTGTCGAGGATGGCTACACCTTC. Encoded protein: CASSPLVEDGYTF.

This chain links TRBV6-5 with TRBJ1-5, with D maybe TRBD1 (6 bases). Germline loops: CDR1 MNHEY, CDR2 SVGAGI. CDR3 length: 16 residues. V lost 2 bases, J lost 3 bases, and 14 bases lay in between. In nucleotides, the CDR3 is TGTGCCAGCAGTTACGGCAAAGGGGGAATCAATCAGCCCCAGCATTTT. This gives the protein CASSYGKGGINQPQHF.

In DNA, the CDR3 is TGTGCCAGCAGTTTTGGACAGGGGCCCCTAGGCCTCTCTGGAAACACCATATATTTT. Amino acids: CASSFGQGPLGLSGNTIYF. V usage is TRBV2 and J usage is TRBJ1-3; 9 positions match TRBD1. This CDR3 spans 19 amino acids. The junction had 14 bases not matched to a gene; V was cut back by 5 bases and J by 0 bases. Germline assignment: CDR1 SNHLY and CDR2 FYNNEI.

The J gene is TRBJ1-1, the V gene TRBV10-3; TRBD1 aligns across 7 bases. This CDR3 region has 14 residues. Germline V gene lookup returns CDR1 ENHRY and CDR2 SYGVKD. After removal of 5 bases from V and 6 bases from J, the junction contained 9 bases not matched to a gene. CDR3 sequence reads: CAISPGQVKAEAFF. The DNA for the CDR3 is TGTGCCATCAGTCCCGGACAGGTGAAAGCTGAAGCTTTCTTT.

The chain carries TRBV7-6 and TRBJ2-2; TRBD1 agrees at 8 bases. The CDR3 is made up of 16 amino acids. The J segment lost 3 bases and the V segment lost 4 bases, leaving 7 bases of the junction unmatched. Germline CDR1 is SGHVS and CDR2 is FNYEAQ. The CDR3 spells CASSSPTGVDTGELFF. The CDR3 nucleotides are TGTGCCAGCAGCTCCCCGACAGGGGTGGACACCGGGGAGCTGTTTTTT. Together with reference TRBV7-6 and TRBJ2-2, the CDR3 gives the full variable domain: GAGVSQSPRYKVTKRGQDVALRCDPISGHVSLYWYRQALGQGPEFLTYFNYEAQQDKSGLPNDRFSAERPEGSISTLTIQRTEQRDSAMYRCASSSPTGVDTGELFFGEGSRLTVL.

The chain has TRBV3-1 (or the pseudogene TRBV3-2) and TRBJ2-7; TRBD1 matches 8 bases. Germline V lookup: CDR1 LGHDT, CDR2 YNNKEL (reference sequence). J gave up 6 bases and V 4 bases, and 5 bases lay outside the gene matches. This CDR3 spans 13 amino acids. CDR3 sequence: CASSRQGISEQYF. For the CDR3, the DNA is TGTGCCAGCAGCCGACAGGGGATTAGCGAGCAGTACTTC.

The V and J genes are TRBV7-7 and TRBJ2-2, with a weak D call TRBD1 (6 bases). V lost 2 bases to trimming and J lost 4 bases, with 14 bases between them. The CDR3 has 16 amino acids. The germline gives CDR1 SSHAT, CDR2 FNYEAQ (reference sequence). The CDR3, as DNA: TGTGCCAGCAGCTTAAAAGGGCAGGGGTCCACCGGGGAGCTGTTTTTT. Its translation is CASSLKGQGSTGELFF.

V is TRBV7-9 and J is TRBJ2-1, with D tentatively TRBD2 (6 bases). V lost 3 bases and J lost 4, with 10 bases in between. This CDR3 is built from 14 residues. Germline V gene lookup returns CDR1 SEHNR and CDR2 FQNEAQ (reference sequence). The CDR3 sequence: CASSLAGRYNEQFF. DNA of the CDR3: TGTGCCAGCAGCTTGGCGGGGAGATACAATGAGCAGTTCTTC. The full variable domain, its missing parts supplied by reference TRBV7-9 and TRBJ2-1, is DTGVSQNPRHKITKRGQNVTFRCDPISEHNRLYWYRQTLGQGPEFLTYFQNEAQLEKSRLLSDRFSAERPKGSFSTLEIQRTEQGDSAMYLCASSLAGRYNEQFFGPGTRLTVL.

This chain uses TRBV5-1 with TRBJ2-2; 8 bases line up with TRBD2. CDR1 and CDR2 from the germline V gene are SGHRS and YFSETQ. The CDR3 is made up of 16 amino acids. V was clipped by 4 bases and J by 5 bases; unmatched bases: 10. The CDR3 sequence is CASSDLRGGKTGELFF. The CDR3 DNA follows: TGCGCCAGCAGCGATTTACGGGGGGGAAAAACCGGGGAGCTGTTTTTT. The variable domain in full, completed from reference TRBV5-1 and TRBJ2-2, reads KAGVTQTPRYLIKTRGQQVTLSCSPISGHRSVSWYQQTPGQGLQFLFEYFSETQRNKGNFPGRFSGRQFSNSRSEMNVSTLELGDSALYLCASSDLRGGKTGELFFGEGSRLTVL.

The chain is built from TRBV7-6 and TRBJ2-1; 9 nucleotides agree with TRBD1. The CDR3 is 18 amino acids. Looked up from germline, CDR1 is SGHVS and CDR2 is FNYEAQ. Trimming removed 5 bases from V and 5 bases from J; junction bases left unmatched: 16. The CDR3 here is CASSRLQQGAYRNNEQFF. In DNA form, the CDR3 reads TGTGCCAGCAGCAGACTCCAACAGGGGGCATATCGGAACAATGAGCAGTTCTTC.

This clone has only one observation. The chain couples TRBV4-3 to TRBJ2-5, with D unresolved. The ends were cut back, 0 bases at V and 1 base at J, with 9 bases in the middle. The V gene's germline CDR1 is LGHNA and CDR2 YSLEER. The CDR3 runs to 15 residues. CDR3 sequence: CASSQEFGPQETQYF. The CDR3 DNA is TGCGCCAGCAGCCAAGAATTTGGCCCCCAAGAGACCCAGTACTTC.

The chain is built from TRBV15 and TRBJ2-5; 8 bases match TRBD2. Germline CDR1 is LNHNV and CDR2 is YYDKDF (reference sequence). V shed 1 base, J shed 4 bases, and the junction held 8 bases outside the gene matches. CDR3 length: 16 residues. The CDR3 loop is CATSRVVSGVGETQYF. The CDR3 nucleotides read TGTGCCACCAGCAGAGTCGTTAGCGGGGTGGGAGAGACCCAGTACTTC.

The gene calls are TRBV19 and TRBJ2-1; 10 nucleotides match TRBD2. CDR1 and CDR2 (germline): LNHDA, SQIVND (reference sequence). This CDR3 has 20 residues. Losses at the gene ends were 5 bases for V and 1 base for J; bases not matched to a gene: 17. The CDR3 sequence is CASSSPEGSGGPVSYNEQFF. The DNA of the CDR3 is TGTGCCAGTAGTTCCCCTGAGGGTAGCGGGGGGCCCGTTTCCTACAATGAGCAGTTCTTC.

This clone was detected only once. The rearrangement links TRBV3-1 (or the pseudogene TRBV3-2) to TRBJ2-1; D unclear. Per the germline V gene, CDR1 is LGHDT and CDR2 is YNNKEL (reference sequence). The CDR3 runs 15 residues. V was shortened by 3 bases and J by 0 bases, with 9 bases between the two germline ends. The CDR3 reads CASSHGDDSYNEQFF. For the CDR3, the DNA is TGTGCCAGCAGCCATGGAGACGACTCCTACAATGAGCAGTTCTTC.